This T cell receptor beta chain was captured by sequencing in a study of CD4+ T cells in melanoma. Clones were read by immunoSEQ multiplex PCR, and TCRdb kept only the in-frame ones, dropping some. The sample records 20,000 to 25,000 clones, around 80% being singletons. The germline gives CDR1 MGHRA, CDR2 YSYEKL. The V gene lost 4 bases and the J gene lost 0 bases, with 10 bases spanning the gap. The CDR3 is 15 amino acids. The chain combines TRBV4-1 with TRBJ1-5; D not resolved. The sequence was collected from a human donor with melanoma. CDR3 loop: CASSPYYPSNQPQHF. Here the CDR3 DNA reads TGCGCCAGCAGCCCCTACTATCCTAGCAATCAGCCCCAGCATTTT.